The entry below gives a single T cell receptor beta chain sequence along with its context. As yet, its antigen is unknown. This sample is drawn from a study of OX40 agonist ivuxolimab in advanced cancers. As for the study in general: An agonistic human IgG2 monoclonal antibody against OX40 (CD134) was given. Partial response was recorded in three patients: one hepatocellular carcinoma and two cutaneous melanoma cases.

Germline V gene data show CDR1 as SGHDT and CDR2 as YYEEEE. V lost 9 bases, J lost 1 base, and 10 bases stayed unmatched. There are 16 residues in the CDR3. Overall study results and limits: Researchers report that CD8+ T cells had, on average, more expanded clones than CD4+.

Profiling relied on immunoSEQ multiplex PCR, and the TCRdb table lists in-frame clones only, not all of them. The sample includes about 50,000 clones, 88% of them seen just once. This sample comprised CD4+ or CD8+ T cells sorted from blood, obtained in a trial of the OX40 agonist ivuxolimab. This TCR derives from an adult with an advanced solid tumor such as melanoma, head and neck, liver or kidney cancer. The chain employs TRBV5-6 and TRBJ2-2, with 9 nucleotides matching TRBD2. The CDR3 reads CATQNRLAVNTGELFF. DNA for the CDR3: TGTGCCACGCAAAACAGACTAGCGGTGAACACCGGGGAGCTGTTTTTT.